This T cell receptor beta chain came from a study of blood T cell repertoires in COVID-19. Background on the study: PBMCs, B-cell-depleted T cells, or T cells provided the cDNA or gDNA that made up the material.

Those enrolled, adults aged roughly 18 to 95 years, came from some 23 US areas. Cohorts were assigned according to the clinical history that participants reported. Some clones are missing from TCRdb's copy, which holds only in-frame ones; the method was immunoSEQ multiplex PCR. The data hold hundreds of thousands of clones, with approximately 90% observed a single time. V lost 6 bases to trimming and J lost 2 bases; unmatched junction nucleotides: 10. Germline V gene sequence: CDR1 MNHEY, CDR2 SVGAGI. The CDR3 is made up of 15 amino acids. This clone was seen only a few times. This clonotype was obtained from a woman aged 60-70 years in a cohort exposed to, infected with or recovered from COVID-19 (not recorded which). The rearrangement uses TRBV6-5 and TRBJ2-7; 7 bases fit TRBD1. Sequencing was done on a sample of PBMCs or T cells enriched from blood (not recorded which). The CDR3 is CASSYRWDSTYEQYF. The CDR3 bases are TGTGCCAGCAGCTACAGATGGGACAGTACCTACGAGCAGTACTTC.